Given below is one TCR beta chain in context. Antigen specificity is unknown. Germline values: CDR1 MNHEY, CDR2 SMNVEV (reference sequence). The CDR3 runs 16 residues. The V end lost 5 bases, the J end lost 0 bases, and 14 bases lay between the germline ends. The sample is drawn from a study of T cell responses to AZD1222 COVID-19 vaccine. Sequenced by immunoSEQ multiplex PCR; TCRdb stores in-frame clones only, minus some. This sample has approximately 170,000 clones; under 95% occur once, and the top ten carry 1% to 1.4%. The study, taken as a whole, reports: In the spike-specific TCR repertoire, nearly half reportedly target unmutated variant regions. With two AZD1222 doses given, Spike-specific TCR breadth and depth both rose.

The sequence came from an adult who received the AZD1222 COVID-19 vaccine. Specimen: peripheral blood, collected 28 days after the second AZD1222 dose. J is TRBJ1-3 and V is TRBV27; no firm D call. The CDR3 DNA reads TGTGCCAGCAGTCCGCACCTGAAGAGCTCTGGAAACACCATATATTTT. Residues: CASSPHLKSSGNTIYF.